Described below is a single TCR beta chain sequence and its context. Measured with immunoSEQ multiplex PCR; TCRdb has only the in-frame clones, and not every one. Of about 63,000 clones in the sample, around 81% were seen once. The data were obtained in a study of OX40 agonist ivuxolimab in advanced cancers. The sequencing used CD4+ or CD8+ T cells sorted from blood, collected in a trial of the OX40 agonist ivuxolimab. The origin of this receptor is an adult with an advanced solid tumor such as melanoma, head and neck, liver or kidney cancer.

The CDR3 DNA follows: TGTGCCTCCACCACAGGGGGCAATGAAAAACTGTTTTTT. Translating it yields CASTTGGNEKLFF. The chain has TRBV30 and TRBJ1-4; 9 bases line up with TRBD1. J lost 5 bases, V lost 7 bases, and 5 bases had no gene match. There are 13 residues in the CDR3. Germline-derived CDR1 and CDR2 are GTSNPN and SVGIG (reference sequence).